The entry below describes one T cell receptor (beta chain). This specimen comes from a study of cytomegalovirus exposure and HLA in healthy donors. Use of 60 Vbeta and 13 Jbeta primers characterized the PCR. The assay was immunoSEQ multiplex PCR, and TCRdb's table has in-frame clones only and misses some. In the table there are 200,000 or so clones, 82% of which are singletons. The clonotype was recovered from a woman in her forties or fifties in good health and CMV-seropositive. Specimen: PBMCs.

CDR3 bases: TGTGCCAGCTCACCACCGGAGAGTACGGTCAAAAACATTCAGTACTTC. Translation gives CASSPPESTVKNIQYF. The chain has TRBV18 and TRBJ2-4; D unclear. The CDR3 is made up of 16 amino acids. CDR1 is KGHSH, CDR2 LQKENI, per germline. V lost 0 bases, J lost 3 bases, and 12 bases lay in between.